This T cell receptor beta chain was obtained from a study of technical replicates of blood from a few donors (TCRdb year 2017). The library was built by means of the immunoSEQ multiplex PCR assay. The table comes from immuneACCESS by way of TCRdb, which keeps in-frame sequences with V and J called. Part of the clones is missing from these tables; in studies checked, under half for an unresolved V gene and the rest for unknown reasons. This sample lists some 60,000 clones; 75% to 95% were detected once. The ten largest clonotypes hold about 3.8% of the sample. For CDR1 and CDR2, the germline V gene lists SQVTM and ANQGSEA. The CDR3 goes from the cysteine to the phenylalanine over 15 residues. The only DNA kept is the CDR3, 45 bases in frame from the first base. V lost 4 bases and J lost 5 bases; the stretch between them is 19 bases long. This clone was counted a single time. Its antigen is unknown. No base qualities exist here, and no much larger clone lies one base off it.

Sequenced sample: PBMCs. The receptor was isolated from a human donor in good health. Some clones in this sample may be carry-over from other donors' samples. The V and J genes are TRBV29-1 and TRBJ2-3; the best D guess is TRBD2, with 6 bases matching. The DNA sequence is as follows: TGCAGCGTTGCGTCTAGCGCGAAGGGGAAAGATACGCAGTATTTT. This translates into CSVASSAKGKDTQYF.